Reported below is one T cell receptor beta chain. The data derive from a study of blood T cell repertoires in COVID-19. Study summary: The samples span acute and convalescent COVID-19 from the United States, Italy and Spain. PBMCs, B-cell-depleted T cells, or T cells provided the cDNA or gDNA that made up the material.

The ends lost 6 bases at V and 9 bases at J; junction bases unmatched: 15. CDR3 length equals 16 residues. Germline assignment: CDR1 LNHDA and CDR2 SQIVND (reference sequence). Authors' analysis steps: It was from reference gene primer amplification that nucleated cell counts were estimated. Some clones are missing from TCRdb's copy, which holds only in-frame ones; the method was immunoSEQ multiplex PCR. V and J calls and clone size are copied from that table; D and trimming were computed from the DNA. The sample consists of 130,000 to 150,000 clones, roughly four fifths of them appearing once. The chain is built from TRBV19 and TRBJ2-1, with 9 bases lining up with TRBD2. This receptor was taken from a human donor in a cohort sampled during active COVID-19. Input material: peripheral blood. CDR3 region: CASSNLPSGESVEQFF. In nucleotides, the CDR3 is TGTGCCAGTAGCAATCTTCCTAGCGGGGAGTCCGTTGAGCAGTTCTTC. Complete variable domain (other parts from reference TRBV19 and TRBJ2-1): DGGITQSPKYLFRKEGQNVTLSCEQNLNHDAMYWYRQDPGQGLRLIYYSQIVNDFQKGDIAEGYSVSREKKESFPLTVTSAQKNPTAFYLCASSNLPSGESVEQFFGPGTRLTVL.